Below are 19 T cell receptor beta chains sequenced from a single sample in a study of Tregs in tolerant kidney transplant recipients. The protocol was immunoSEQ multiplex PCR, while the TCRdb copy is restricted to in-frame clones and leaves out a portion. The sample includes 85,000 to 90,000 clones, around nine tenths of them seen just once. The sample taken for sequencing was CD8+ T cells from blood. The source of these receptors is a human donor in good health.

The V call is TRBV7-3, the J call TRBJ2-7; 11 positions match TRBD2. V was clipped by 4 bases and J by 2 bases; unmatched bases: 1. CDR1 is SGHTA and CDR2 is FQGTGA in the germline V gene. CDR3 length: 14 amino acids. The DNA for the CDR3 is TGTGCCAGCAGCTATAGCGGGGGGGCCTACGAGCAGTACTTC. It yields the protein CASSYSGGAYEQYF.

The chain has TRBV6-1 and TRBJ1-1; 9 nucleotides align to TRBD1. V trimming: 11 bases; J trimming: 7 bases; junction bases outside the gene matches: 5. Germline V gives CDR1 MNHNS, CDR2 SASEGT. This CDR3 contains 11 residues. CDR3 amino acids: CAGGTGYEAFF. CDR3 nucleotide sequence: TGTGCCGGAGGGACAGGGTATGAAGCTTTCTTT.

The chain is built from TRBV29-1 and TRBJ2-1; D may be TRBD1 (7 bases). The ends were cut back, 1 base at V and 6 bases at J, with 19 bases in the middle. The CDR3 has 16 residues. The germline CDR1 and CDR2 sequences are SQVTM and ANQGSEA. This CDR3 reads CSVEGAGGRLSNEQFF. The CDR3 DNA is TGCAGCGTTGAAGGGGCAGGGGGGAGATTGAGCAATGAGCAGTTCTTC.

The chain is built from TRBV28 and TRBJ2-7, with TRBD2 identical over 12 bases. CDR3 length equals 19 residues. Germline CDR1 and CDR2: MDHEN and SYDVKM. With V trimmed by 5 bases and J by 0 bases, 14 bases remained unmatched. As DNA, the CDR3 is TGTGCCAGCAGTCCCCTAAGGACTAGCGGGACTCGGAGCTCCTACGAGCAGTACTTC. Its translation: CASSPLRTSGTRSSYEQYF.

The chain combines TRBV19 with TRBJ1-5; D uncertain. With 0 bases removed from V and 0 bases from J, the gap between germline ends came to 6 bases. Germline V lookup: CDR1 LNHDA, CDR2 SQIVND (reference sequence). This CDR3 comprises 15 residues. The DNA of the CDR3 is TGTGCCAGTAGTATAGAGGCAAATAGCAATCAGCCCCAGCATTTT. Translating gives CASSIEANSNQPQHF.

This clone was seen repeatedly, ten times or more. The rearrangement joins TRBV18 to TRBJ2-7; D gene ambiguous. Germline V gene data show CDR1 as KGHSH and CDR2 as LQKENI. The germline V and J ends were trimmed by 0 bases and 5 bases, with 11 bases remaining between them. The CDR3 extends over 14 amino acids. In DNA, the CDR3 is TGTGCCAGCTCACCACCTGGAGTCCCCCACGAGCAGTACTTC. It codes for CASSPPGVPHEQYF.

The rearrangement links TRBV19 to TRBJ1-1; 7 positions agree with TRBD1. Germline assignment: CDR1 LNHDA and CDR2 SQIVND (reference sequence). V shed 3 bases, J shed 4 bases, and the junction held 2 bases outside the gene matches. The CDR3 spans 13 residues. CDR3: CASSMTGLTEAFF. In DNA form, the CDR3 reads TGTGCCAGTAGTATGACAGGGCTCACTGAAGCTTTCTTT.

The rearrangement uses TRBV13 and TRBJ2-1, with TRBD2 matching 8 bases. Unmatched junction bases numbered 10, after V lost 3 bases and J lost 3 bases. The CDR3 sequence is 17 residues long. The germline V gene encodes CDR1 PRHDT and CDR2 FYEKMQ (reference sequence). The CDR3 loop is CASSFSGDGWGYNEQFF. CDR3 DNA: TGTGCCAGCAGCTTTAGCGGGGACGGCTGGGGCTACAATGAGCAGTTCTTC.

The V call is TRBV5-8, the J call TRBJ2-1; D is undetermined. CDR1 and CDR2 (germline): SGHTS, YDEGEE. This CDR3 has 14 residues. The germline V and J ends were trimmed by 7 bases and 2 bases, with 13 bases remaining between them. The DNA for the CDR3 is TGTGCCAGCTCCCGTCCAGGCCCCTACAATGAGCAGTTCTTC. This sequence encodes CASSRPGPYNEQFF.

The chain carries TRBV6-1 and TRBJ2-1; no firm D call. The CDR3 runs to 14 residues. Trimming took 7 bases from V and 5 from J, leaving 15 bases between them. Germline V gene data show CDR1 as MNHNS and CDR2 as SASEGT. The CDR3 loop reads CASKSGVYHNEQFF. The DNA of the CDR3 is TGTGCCAGCAAGTCGGGCGTGTACCACAATGAGCAGTTCTTC.

The chain employs TRBV7-2 and TRBJ1-5, with no clear D. The germline CDR1 and CDR2 sequences are SGHTA and FQGNSA. The CDR3 is made up of 15 amino acids. With 3 bases removed from V and 0 bases from J, the gap between germline ends came to 9 bases. The CDR3 DNA reads TGTGCCAGCAGCTTGAGCGGTTATAGCAATCAGCCCCAGCATTTT. It specifies CASSLSGYSNQPQHF.

The chain combines TRBV6-1 with TRBJ1-5; weak D call: TRBD1 (5 bases). The CDR3 runs 15 residues. V lost 3 bases to trimming and J lost 5 bases, with 14 bases between them. The germline gives CDR1 MNHNS, CDR2 SASEGT. CDR3 DNA: TGTGCCAGCAGTGAGGGGACGGTACCTTATCAGCCCCAGCATTTT. Protein: CASSEGTVPYQPQHF.

V is TRBV19 and J is TRBJ2-7, with TRBD1 identical over 8 bases. V was clipped by 3 bases and J by 2 bases; unmatched bases: 0. Germline assignment: CDR1 LNHDA and CDR2 SQIVND (reference sequence). CDR3 size: 13 residues. Here the CDR3 DNA reads TGTGCCAGTAGTATGGACAGGGCCTACGAGCAGTACTTC. Translating gives CASSMDRAYEQYF.

V and J are TRBV19 and TRBJ2-3; D uncertain. V lost 4 bases and J 2 bases, leaving 13 bases between the germline ends. The CDR3 runs to 15 residues. Per germline, CDR1 LNHDA and CDR2 SQIVND (reference sequence). CDR3 protein: CASSTYYLLTDTQYF. CDR3 bases: TGTGCCAGTAGTACCTACTACCTCCTCACAGATACGCAGTATTTT.

This clone appeared a single time. The rearrangement uses TRBV19 and TRBJ1-2, with 9 bases matching TRBD1. The V gene's germline CDR1 is LNHDA and CDR2 SQIVND (reference sequence). The CDR3 length is 14 residues. With 10 bases clipped from V and 3 bases from J, the junction kept 9 bases outside the gene matches. The CDR3 reads CATDRGPPHYGYTF. As DNA, the CDR3 is TGTGCCACGGACAGGGGACCGCCTCACTATGGCTACACCTTC.

The chain combines TRBV13 with TRBJ2-4; D not certain. The CDR3 covers 15 residues. Germline lookup yields CDR1 PRHDT and CDR2 FYEKMQ (reference sequence). Trimming shortened V by 5 bases and J by 1 base, and 12 bases separated the two germline ends. CDR3 DNA sequence: TGTGCCAGCAGCCCGGCCGGGTGGGCCAAAAACATTCAGTACTTC. It translates to CASSPAGWAKNIQYF.

This chain links TRBV15 with TRBJ1-2, with TRBD1 matching over 9 bases. The CDR3 runs 13 residues. CDR1 and CDR2 from the germline V gene are LNHNV and YYDKDF (reference sequence). V shed 0 bases, J shed 8 bases, and the junction held 1 base outside the gene matches. Here the CDR3 reads CATSRDGTGGYTF. The DNA for the CDR3 is TGTGCCACCAGCAGAGATGGGACAGGGGGCTACACCTTC.

CDR3: CSVPSGGNTYNEQFF. For the CDR3, the DNA is TGCAGCGTTCCTAGCGGGGGGAACACCTACAATGAGCAGTTCTTC. The V and J genes are TRBV29-1 and TRBJ2-1; 11 positions agree with TRBD2. CDR1 is SQVTM, CDR2 ANQGSEA, per germline. V trimming: 5 bases; J trimming: 2 bases; junction bases outside the gene matches: 5. The CDR3 loop spans 15 amino acids.

The rearrangement links TRBV9 to TRBJ1-5; D might be TRBD1 (5 bases). CDR3 length: 18 residues. The germline V and J ends were trimmed by 3 bases and 0 bases, with 19 bases remaining between them. Germline CDR1 and CDR2: SGDLS and YYNGEE. The CDR3 is CASSAGTEVYNSNQPQHF. CDR3 nucleotide sequence: TGTGCCAGCAGCGCCGGGACCGAAGTATACAATAGCAATCAGCCCCAGCATTTT.